This T cell receptor beta chain is drawn from a study of response to subunit inactivated influenza vaccine. The V and J ends lost 0 bases and 2 bases respectively, with 10 bases between them. This CDR3 has 15 amino acids. Germline V gene sequence: CDR1 SGHDT, CDR2 YYEEEE. From the RT-PCR reads, TCRdb called clonotypes with MiXCR, one entry per CDR3 protein. Counted here are about 780,000 distinct CDR3 sequences, less than 20% occurring once; the ten biggest clones make up approximately 10%. This clonotype was seen repeatedly, ten times or more. The chain uses TRBV5-6 and TRBJ2-3; D is unresolved. The TCR comes from a man in his forties or fifties who received an inactivated influenza vaccine. The specimen was PBMCs from blood, collected about 5 days after vaccination. CDR3 nucleotide sequence: TGTGCCAGCAGCTTGGGGTTAGGAACCACAGATACGCAGTATTTT. Its protein product is CASSLGLGTTDTQYF.